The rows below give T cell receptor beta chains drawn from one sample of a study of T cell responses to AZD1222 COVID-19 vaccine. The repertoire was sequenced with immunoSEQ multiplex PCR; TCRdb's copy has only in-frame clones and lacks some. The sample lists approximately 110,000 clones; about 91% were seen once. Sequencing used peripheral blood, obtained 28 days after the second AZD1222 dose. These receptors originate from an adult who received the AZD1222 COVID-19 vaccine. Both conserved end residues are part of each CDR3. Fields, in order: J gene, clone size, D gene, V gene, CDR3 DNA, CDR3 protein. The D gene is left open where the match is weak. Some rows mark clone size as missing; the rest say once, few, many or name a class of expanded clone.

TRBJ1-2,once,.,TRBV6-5,TGTGCCAGCAGTTACTCGCAGGGGACGACCTATGGCTACACCTTC,CASSYSQGTTYGYTF
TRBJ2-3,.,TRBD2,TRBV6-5,TGTGCCAGCAGTTACTCCGGGACTAGCGGAGATACGCAGTATTTT,CASSYSGTSGDTQYF
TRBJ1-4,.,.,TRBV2,TGTGCCAGCAGGGCCGACGAGGAGAAACTGTTTTTT,CASRADEEKLFF
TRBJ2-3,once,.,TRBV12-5,TGTGCTAGTGGTTTGGACCGACTCGGTGGAGGCACAGATACGCAGTATTTT,CASGLDRLGGGTDTQYF
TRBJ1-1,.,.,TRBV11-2,TGTGCCAGCAGGACGGATGACAGATTGAACACTGAAGCTTTCTTT,CASRTDDRLNTEAFF
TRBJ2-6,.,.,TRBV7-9,TGTGCCAGCAGTGCCTCTGGGGCCAACGTCCTGACTTTC,CASSASGANVLTF
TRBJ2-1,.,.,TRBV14,TGTGCCAGCAGCCGGAACACGGGGGTCGGCAATGAGCAGTTCTTC,CASSRNTGVGNEQFF
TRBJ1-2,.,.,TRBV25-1,TGTGCCAGCAGTCCAAGCCGCACGGGGACAATTTATGGCTACACCTTC,CASSPSRTGTIYGYTF
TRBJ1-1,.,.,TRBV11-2,TGTGCCAGCAGCCCTGTCGGGCAGGTCAGTGAAGCTTTCTTT,CASSPVGQVSEAFF
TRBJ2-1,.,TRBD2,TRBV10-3,TGTGCCTCCAGCTCTAGCGGGGGAGAGTACAATGAGCAGTTCTTC,CASSSSGGEYNEQFF
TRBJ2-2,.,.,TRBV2,TGTGCCAGCAGTGAACATCCGGATAAAACCGGGGAGCTGTTTTTT,CASSEHPDKTGELFF
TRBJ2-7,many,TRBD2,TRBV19,TGTGCCAGTAGTGTTGCGACTAGCGGGTGGGGGAGCTCCTACGAGCAGTACTTC,CASSVATSGWGSSYEQYF
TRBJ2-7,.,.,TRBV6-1,TGTGCCAGCAGTGAATCTATAGCCGGGCAGTACTTC,CASSESIAGQYF
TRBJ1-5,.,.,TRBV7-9,TGTGCCAGCAGCTTAGGGTGGCAGGGAGAGGGCAATCAGCCCCAGCATTTT,CASSLGWQGEGNQPQHF
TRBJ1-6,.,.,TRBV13,TGTGCCAGCAGCTTGTTAGGTGGCTTTATGGGGCAGGGCACCAATTATAATTCACCCCTCCACTTT,CASSLLGGFMGQGTNYNSPLHF
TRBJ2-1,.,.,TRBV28,TGTGCCAGCAGTAGGATTCAGGGGTCCTACAATGAGCAGTTCTTC,CASSRIQGSYNEQFF
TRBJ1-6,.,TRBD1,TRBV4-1,TGCGCCAGCAGCCAAGAGGGACAGGCAGATAATTCACCCCTCCACTTT,CASSQEGQADNSPLHF
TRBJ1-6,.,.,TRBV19,TGTGCCAGTCGGGACGGCACCTATAATTCACCCCTCCACTTT,CASRDGTYNSPLHF
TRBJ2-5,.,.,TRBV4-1,TGCGCCAGCAGCCCCCGGTTAGGAGAGACCCAGTACTTC,CASSPRLGETQYF
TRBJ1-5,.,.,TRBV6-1,TGTGCCAGCAGTGAAGTGCTAGATTATAGCAATCAGCCCCAGCATTTT,CASSEVLDYSNQPQHF
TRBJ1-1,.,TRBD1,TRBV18,TGTGCCAGCTCCGGGACAGCTAACACTGAAGCTTTCTTT,CASSGTANTEAFF
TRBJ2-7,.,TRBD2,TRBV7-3,TGTGCCAGCAGCTTCAGCGGGGGGGCCACCTACGAGCAGTACTTC,CASSFSGGATYEQYF
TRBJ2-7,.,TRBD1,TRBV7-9,TGTGCCAGCGATGACAGGGGACACGAGCAGTACTTC,CASDDRGHEQYF
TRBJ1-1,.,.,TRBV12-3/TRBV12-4,TGTGCCAGCAGTTTGCAGGGTGGAACTGAAGCTTTCTTT,CASSLQGGTEAFF
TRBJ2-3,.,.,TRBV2,TGTGCCAGCAGCGGGCGGGACTCCCCGTATACGCAGTATTTT,CASSGRDSPYTQYF
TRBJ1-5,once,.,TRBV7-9,TGTGCCACCAGTCGAGGCAATCAGCCCCAGCATTTT,CATSRGNQPQHF
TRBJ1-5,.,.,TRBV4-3,TGCGCCAGCAGCCAAGGAGGGAATAGCAATCAGCCCCAGCATTTT,CASSQGGNSNQPQHF
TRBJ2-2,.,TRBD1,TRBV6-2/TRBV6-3,TGTGCCAGCAGCCCAGGGACAGGGGTTACCGGGGAGCTGTTTTTT,CASSPGTGVTGELFF
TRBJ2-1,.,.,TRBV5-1,TGCGCCAGCGCTATCAGCGGGCCATACAATGAGCAGTTCTTC,CASAISGPYNEQFF
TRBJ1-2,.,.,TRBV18,TGTGCCAGCTCACCACCGAACAACTATGGCTACACCTTC,CASSPPNNYGYTF
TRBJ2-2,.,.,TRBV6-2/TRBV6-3,TGTGCCAGCAGTTACACACGGTACACCGGGGAGCTGTTTTTT,CASSYTRYTGELFF
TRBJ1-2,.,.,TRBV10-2,TGCGCCAGCATGAAGGGGACCCCTATGTCTGGCTACACCTTC,CASMKGTPMSGYTF
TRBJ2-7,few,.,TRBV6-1,TGTGCCAGCAGTGAAGGGGGTGGGGTGGAGCAGTACTTC,CASSEGGGVEQYF
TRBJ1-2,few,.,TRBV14,TGTGCCAGCAGCCAAGAAGGCCGGCTTTATGGCTACACCTTC,CASSQEGRLYGYTF
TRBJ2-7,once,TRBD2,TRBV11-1,TGTGCCAGCAGCTTAGAGGGACTAGCGGGGGCCGAGCAGTACTTC,CASSLEGLAGAEQYF
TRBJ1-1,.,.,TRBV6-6,TGTGCCAGCACCTCCGGGGAATACACTGAAGCTTTCTTT,CASTSGEYTEAFF
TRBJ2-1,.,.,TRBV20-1,TGCAGTGCTAGTCCCCCCCGGGGGACCTACAATGAGCAGTTCTTC,CSASPPRGTYNEQFF